This entry lists 28 T cell receptor beta chains sequenced from one sample in a study of T-cell reconstitution after alpha-beta-depleted transplantation in children listed by TCRdb under 2016. The treatment or condition label, read with the paper, signifies: allogeneic hematopoietic cell transplantation with graft depleted of TCRalphabeta T cells and CD19 B cells. Library creation used PCR. Sequenced on an Illumina HiSeq 2500. TCR library preparation used molecular barcoding, with unique molecular identifiers applied to normalize quantification of the TCRbeta repertoire. TCRdb reprocessed the public reads (quality trimming at Q25 with fastp, clone calling with MiXCR) and kept in-frame beta chains. Records with the same CDR3 protein are collapsed into one entry carrying the most frequent genes and DNA. Counted in this sample were about 420,000 distinct CDR3 sequences; about 17% of them appeared once. Of the sample, roughly 27% falls within the top ten clones.

Sample: PBMCs, mostly from graft donor cells, taken 360 days after TCRalphabeta/CD19-depleted stem cell transplant. Source of these receptors: a boy younger than two who had a stem cell transplant for Wiskott-Aldrich syndrome, so the T cells may come from the graft donor.

The table lists this clonotype with many counts. The CDR3 spells CASSRGPLNTEAFF. DNA of the CDR3: TGCGCCAGCAGCCGAGGGCCTTTGAACACTGAAGCTTTCTTT. This chain uses TRBV4-1 with TRBJ1-1; D is undetermined. There are 14 residues in the CDR3. Germline V lookup: CDR1 MGHRA, CDR2 YSYEKL. V lost 4 bases to trimming and J lost 0 bases, with 9 bases between them.

This clonotype was seen a few times. CDR3 DNA sequence: TGCGCCAGCAGCACCCGACAGATGAACACTGAAGCTTTCTTT. Translation: CASSTRQMNTEAFF. The chain employs TRBV4-1 and TRBJ1-1; D possibly corresponds to TRBD1 (5 bases). There are 14 residues in the CDR3. Trimming removed 5 bases at V and 0 bases at J, with 10 bases between. CDR1 MGHRA and CDR2 YSYEKL come from the germline V gene.

This clonotype was counted between two and nine times. This rearrangement joins TRBV20-1 to TRBJ2-4; 10 nucleotides agree with TRBD2. Germline V gene sequence: CDR1 DFQATT, CDR2 SNEGSKA (reference sequence). V trimming: 0 bases; J trimming: 12 bases; junction bases outside the gene matches: 23. This CDR3 comprises 19 residues. CDR3: CSAREVPPVGAGGKTHQYF. CDR3 DNA: TGCAGTGCTAGAGAGGTCCCCCCTGTCGGAGCGGGGGGGAAGACCCATCAGTACTTC.

A few counts support this clonotype. The chain combines TRBV19 with TRBJ2-1; D is possibly TRBD2 (6 bases). Germline loops: CDR1 LNHDA, CDR2 SQIVND (reference sequence). CDR3 length: 15 amino acids. V was cut by 4 bases and J by 1 base, with 11 bases left in between. The CDR3 sequence: CASSTRLVSYNEQFF. The CDR3 nucleotides are TGTGCCAGTAGTACTCGACTAGTTTCCTACAATGAGCAGTTCTTC.

This rearrangement joins TRBV5-1 to TRBJ2-2; D gene ambiguous. Trimming removed 0 bases at V and 0 bases at J, with 3 bases between. In germline, CDR1 is SGHRS, CDR2 YFSETQ. This CDR3 has 14 residues. CDR3 region: CASSLDSNTGELFF. The CDR3 bases are TGCGCCAGCAGCTTGGATTCGAACACCGGGGAGCTGTTTTTT.

The chain uses TRBV7-2 and TRBJ2-7; 7 bases line up with TRBD1. This CDR3 is 14 amino acids long. The trim removed 2 bases at V and 2 bases at J, leaving 3 bases unmatched. CDR1 and CDR2 (germline): SGHTA, FQGNSA. The CDR3 DNA reads TGTGCCAGCAGCTTAAACAGGGGAACCTACGAGCAGTACTTC. Residues: CASSLNRGTYEQYF.

This clonotype was seen a handful of times. The CDR3 is CASSLGQLDIGELFF. The DNA of the CDR3 is TGCGCCAGCAGCTTGGGACAGTTAGATATCGGGGAGCTGTTTTTT. This sequence joins TRBV5-1 and TRBJ2-2; D is perhaps TRBD1 (5 bases). V was shortened by 0 bases and J by 7 bases, with 13 bases between the two germline ends. The CDR3 is 15 residues long. The germline V gene encodes CDR1 SGHRS and CDR2 YFSETQ.

The sample holds a few counts of this clonotype. In DNA, the CDR3 is TGTGCCAGCAGCTCCACCGGACAGGGGACGATTGAGCAGTTCTTC. This codes for CASSSTGQGTIEQFF. The chain links TRBV7-9 to TRBJ2-1; 9 bases map to TRBD1. There are 15 residues in the CDR3. J gave up 9 bases and V 4 bases, and 10 bases lay outside the gene matches. CDR1 is SEHNR and CDR2 is FQNEAQ in the germline V gene (reference sequence).

This clonotype showed up just a few times. V and J are TRBV4-2 and TRBJ2-7; 8 nucleotides align to TRBD2. The CDR3 has 17 residues. Germline V lookup: CDR1 LGHNA, CDR2 YNFKEQ. The ends lost 1 base at V and 2 bases at J; junction bases unmatched: 10. The CDR3 DNA reads as TGTGCCAGCAGCCAAGGCCTAGCGGGCCTTATTCCCTACGAGCAGTACTTC. Its protein is CASSQGLAGLIPYEQYF.

The chain combines TRBV9 with TRBJ2-1; D is possibly TRBD2 (7 bases). Looked up from germline, CDR1 is SGDLS and CDR2 is YYNGEE. The CDR3 loop spans 14 amino acids. The V gene lost 6 bases and the J gene lost 2 bases, with 12 bases spanning the gap. CDR3 nucleotides: TGTGCCAGCAAGGGGGGGTCCGCCTACAATGAGCAGTTCTTC. Protein: CASKGGSAYNEQFF.

This clonotype was observed a few times. The chain employs TRBV3-1 and TRBJ2-7; 10 bases line up with TRBD2. The germline gives CDR1 LGHDT, CDR2 YNNKEL (reference sequence). The CDR3 has 14 residues. J was trimmed by 3 bases and V by 5 bases; bases with no gene match: 4. CDR3 nucleotide sequence: TGTGCCAGCAGCTATAGCGGGGGGAACTACGAGCAGTACTTC. It yields the protein CASSYSGGNYEQYF.

This clonotype came up many times. The chain uses TRBV20-1 and TRBJ2-4; D is undetermined. Between the trimmed V and J ends, which lost 3 bases and 8 bases, there was a span of 11 bases. CDR1 and CDR2 (germline): DFQATT, SNEGSKA (reference sequence). This CDR3 region has 12 residues. The CDR3 bases are TGCAGTGCTAGCCAGTCTAGTTACATTCAGTACTTC. It codes for CSASQSSYIQYF.

This clonotype came up a few times. This chain uses TRBV7-9 with TRBJ2-4; either TRBD1 or TRBD2 may fit D (5 bases each). V shed 5 bases and J shed 14 bases, with 19 bases lying between them. Germline CDR1 SEHNR, CDR2 FQNEAQ (reference sequence). The CDR3 runs 13 residues. The CDR3 nucleotides read TGTGCCAGCAGCCGGGGCGGGCAGGGTACGAAGTACTTC. Its translation: CASSRGGQGTKYF.

This chain uses TRBV12-3 or TRBV12-4 with TRBJ2-7; 8 bases align to TRBD2. This CDR3 is built from 14 residues. V was pared by 7 bases and J by 3 bases, with 8 bases of the junction left unmatched. CDR3 protein: CASTPGGSHYEQYF. The CDR3 DNA is TGTGCCAGCACCCCGGGGGGGAGTCACTACGAGCAGTACTTC.

V usage is TRBV10-3 and J usage is TRBJ2-7; D is undetermined. The CDR3 covers 15 residues. Germline-derived CDR1 and CDR2 are ENHRY and SYGVKD. V was trimmed by 0 bases and J by 2 bases, leaving 11 bases between them. The CDR3 DNA reads as TGTGCCATCAGTGAGTCGGGCAGCCGAGCCTACGAGCAGTACTTC. Residues: CAISESGSRAYEQYF.

The V call is TRBV5-1, the J call TRBJ2-7; D remains ambiguous. Germline V lookup: CDR1 SGHRS, CDR2 YFSETQ. Deletions cut 0 bases from V and 2 bases from J, with 12 bases between. This CDR3 has 15 residues. CDR3 sequence: CASSLATDFTYEQYF. CDR3 in DNA: TGCGCCAGCAGCTTGGCTACCGACTTTACCTACGAGCAGTACTTC.

The rearrangement joins TRBV7-6 to TRBJ2-3; D is perhaps TRBD2 (5 bases). V lost 4 bases and J 3 bases, leaving 8 bases between the germline ends. This CDR3 region has 13 residues. CDR1 is SGHVS, CDR2 FNYEAQ, per germline. The CDR3, as DNA: TGTGCCAGCAGCTACCGAGGGACAGATACGCAGTATTTT. This gives the protein CASSYRGTDTQYF. Based on the CDR3 plus reference TRBV7-6 and TRBJ2-3, the full variable domain is GAGVSQSPRYKVTKRGQDVALRCDPISGHVSLYWYRQALGQGPEFLTYFNYEAQQDKSGLPNDRFSAERPEGSISTLTIQRTEQRDSAMYRCASSYRGTDTQYFGPGTRLTVL.

The table lists this clonotype with a few counts. The genes are TRBV19 and TRBJ2-3, with D possibly matching TRBD1 (5 bases). The CDR3 extends over 15 amino acids. V was cut by 8 bases and J by 0 bases, with 15 bases left in between. In germline, CDR1 is LNHDA, CDR2 SQIVND (reference sequence). The CDR3, as DNA: TGTGCCAGTCAGAGACAGTACCCTAGCACAGATACGCAGTATTTT. It yields the protein CASQRQYPSTDTQYF.

Notes on this clonotype: One end of the junction does not line up with germline, which may come from a read error. The chain couples TRBV18 to TRBJ1-2, with 8 bases that match TRBD1. Germline V CDR1 and CDR2: KGHSH, LQKENI. The CDR3 contains 14 residues. The CDR3 is CASSHLDRAYSYTF. The DNA for the CDR3 is TGTGCCAGCTCACACTTGGACAGGGCCTATAGCTACACCTTC. The full variable domain, completed using reference TRBV18 and TRBJ1-2, is NAGVMQNPRHLVRRRGQEARLRCSPMKGHSHVYWYRQLPEEGLKFMVYLQKENIIDESGMPKERFSAEFPKEGPSILRIQQVVRGDSAAYFCASSHLDRAYSYTFGSGTRLTVV.

This clonotype was detected only a few times. The rearrangement uses TRBV7-2 and TRBJ2-7; weak D call: TRBD2 (6 bases). This CDR3 contains 15 residues. Looked up from germline, CDR1 is SGHTA and CDR2 is FQGNSA. V was pared by 2 bases and J by 2 bases, with 13 bases between. CDR3 sequence: CASSLLARGTYEQYF. In DNA, the CDR3 is TGTGCCAGCAGCTTACTCGCGCGGGGCACCTACGAGCAGTACTTC.

This clonotype was seen a handful of times. The chain combines TRBV2 with TRBJ2-2; D gene ambiguous. V gave up 6 bases and J gave up 3 bases, with 8 bases separating them. The CDR3 contains 13 residues. Germline V gene sequence: CDR1 SNHLY, CDR2 FYNNEI. CDR3 residues: CASRFRHTGELFF. The CDR3 coding sequence is TGTGCCAGCAGATTCAGACACACCGGGGAGCTGTTTTTT.

This clonotype was picked up a small number of times. The chain is built from TRBV20-1 and TRBJ1-3; D is ambiguous. Per germline, CDR1 DFQATT and CDR2 SNEGSKA (reference sequence). The CDR3 consists of 12 residues. In DNA, the CDR3 is TGCTTTGGGAGGGACTCTGGAAACACCATATATTTT. Its translation: CFGRDSGNTIYF.

This clonotype was seen a handful of times. This chain links TRBV25-1 with TRBJ2-7; 9 nucleotides line up with TRBD1. CDR3 length: 16 residues. Germline V gives CDR1 MGHDK, CDR2 SYGVNS. V was pared by 3 bases and J by 0 bases, with 6 bases of the junction left unmatched. As DNA, the CDR3 is TGTGCCAGCAGTGACTACACAGGGGGCGTCTCCTACGAGCAGTACTTC. It yields the protein CASSDYTGGVSYEQYF.

This clonotype has just a few counts. This rearrangement joins TRBV6-5 to TRBJ2-7; 9 bases match TRBD2. This CDR3 is 17 amino acids long. V lost 6 bases and J lost 0; bases outside the gene matches: 12. Germline V gene sequence: CDR1 MNHEY, CDR2 SVGAGI. As DNA, the CDR3 is TGTGCCAGCAGAATCAGTAGCGGGGGACCCGGCTCCTACGAGCAGTACTTC. Translated: CASRISSGGPGSYEQYF.

J is TRBJ2-3 and V is TRBV4-1; 11 positions agree with TRBD2. CDR3 length: 17 amino acids. V was clipped by 1 base and J by 7 bases; unmatched bases: 10. Germline assignment: CDR1 MGHRA and CDR2 YSYEKL. CDR3 sequence reads: CASSQVLTSGDPHTQYF. The CDR3 nucleotides read TGCGCCAGCAGCCAAGTCCTGACTAGCGGGGATCCTCATACGCAGTATTTT.

V and J are TRBV3-1 and TRBJ2-7; 10 bases map to TRBD2. V shed 4 bases, J shed 2 bases, and the junction held 11 bases outside the gene matches. In germline, CDR1 is LGHDT, CDR2 YNNKEL (reference sequence). The CDR3 length is 17 residues. The CDR3 bases are TGTGCCAGCAGCCGACCTAGCGGGGGCCGAGGGACCTACGAGCAGTACTTC. Protein product: CASSRPSGGRGTYEQYF.

The V and J genes are TRBV28 and TRBJ1-5, with 7 positions matching TRBD1. V trimming: 5 bases; J trimming: 3 bases; junction bases outside the gene matches: 10. The germline V gene encodes CDR1 MDHEN and CDR2 SYDVKM. This CDR3 is 16 amino acids long. CDR3 in DNA: TGTGCCAGCAGTCCCATCGAGACAGGGCTCAATCAGCCCCAGCATTTT. Protein: CASSPIETGLNQPQHF.

The chain joins TRBV19 to TRBJ2-6; D is possibly TRBD1 (6 bases). CDR3 length: 18 residues. The V and J ends lost 6 bases and 0 bases respectively, with 18 bases between them. Germline V gene lookup returns CDR1 LNHDA and CDR2 SQIVND (reference sequence). CDR3 bases: TGTGCCAGTAGCCGCACAGGGCTACTTGACTCTGGGGCCAACGTCCTGACTTTC. Translation gives CASSRTGLLDSGANVLTF.